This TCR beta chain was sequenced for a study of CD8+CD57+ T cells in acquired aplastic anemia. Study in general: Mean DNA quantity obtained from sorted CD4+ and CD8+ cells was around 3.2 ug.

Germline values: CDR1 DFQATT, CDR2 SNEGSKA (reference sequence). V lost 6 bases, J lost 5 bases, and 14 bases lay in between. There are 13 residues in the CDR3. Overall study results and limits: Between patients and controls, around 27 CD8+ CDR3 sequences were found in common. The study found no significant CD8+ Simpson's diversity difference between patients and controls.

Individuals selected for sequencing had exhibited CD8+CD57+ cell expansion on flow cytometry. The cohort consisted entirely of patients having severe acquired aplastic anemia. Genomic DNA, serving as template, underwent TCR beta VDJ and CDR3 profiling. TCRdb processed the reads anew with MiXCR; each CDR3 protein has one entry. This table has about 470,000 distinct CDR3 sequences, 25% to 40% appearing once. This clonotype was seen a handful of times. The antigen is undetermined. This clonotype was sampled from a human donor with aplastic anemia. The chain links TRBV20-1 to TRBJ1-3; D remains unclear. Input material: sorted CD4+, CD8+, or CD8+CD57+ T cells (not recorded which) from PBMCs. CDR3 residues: CSAKPPLRNTIYF. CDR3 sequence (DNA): TGCAGTGCCAAGCCCCCTCTGAGAAACACCATATATTTT.